One and the same sample provided the 22 T cell receptor beta chains below, sequenced in a study of blood T cell repertoires in COVID-19. Repertoires were generated with immunoSEQ multiplex PCR, while TCRdb's copy carries only in-frame clones and drops some. The sample records 60,000 to 70,000 clones, approximately 79% being singletons. The sequencing sample was made of peripheral blood. The receptor set was obtained from a woman aged 70-85 years with acute or convalescent COVID-19.

The chain recombines TRBV6-5 with TRBJ1-1; D possibly corresponds to TRBD1 (5 bases). The length of the CDR3 is 14 residues. In germline, CDR1 is MNHEY, CDR2 SVGAGI. The V end was cut by 2 bases, the J end by 1 base, with 8 bases between. CDR3 loop: CASSYRGENTEAFF. The CDR3 coding sequence is TGTGCCAGCAGTTACCGGGGGGAGAACACTGAAGCTTTCTTT.

Notes on this clone: Sequence at one end of the junction differs from germline and may be a read error. Other DNA sequences in this sample translate to the same CDR3. This chain connects TRBV11-1 to TRBJ2-7, with D tentatively TRBD1 (7 bases). The CDR3 covers 16 residues. Per the germline V gene, CDR1 is SGHAT and CDR2 is FQDESV (reference sequence). The CDR3 DNA reads TGTGCCAGCAGCTCCCTCTCGGGGGACAGCTCCTATGAGCAGTACTTC. Translating gives CASSSLSGDSSYEQYF.

The V gene is TRBV4-1, the J gene TRBJ2-3, with a weak D call TRBD1 (5 bases). Trimming left V 1 base short and J 5 bases short, with 10 bases between. Germline V gives CDR1 MGHRA, CDR2 YSYEKL. This CDR3 is built from 14 residues. The CDR3 is CASSQVGAGDTQYF. CDR3 bases: TGCGCCAGCAGCCAAGTAGGGGCAGGAGATACGCAGTATTTT.

This sequence joins TRBV5-5 and TRBJ2-7; TRBD1 matches 8 bases. The CDR3 spans 14 residues. The germline CDR1 and CDR2 sequences are SGHKS and YYEKEE (reference sequence). V was pared by 4 bases and J by 3 bases, with 6 bases of the junction left unmatched. The CDR3 region is CASSLSGQGYEQYF. The CDR3 DNA reads TGTGCCAGCAGCCTTTCCGGACAGGGCTACGAGCAGTACTTC.

The sample holds one count of this clone. The V and J genes are TRBV6-6 and TRBJ1-3; 7 bases align to TRBD1. Germline V CDR1 and CDR2: MNHNY, SVGAGI (reference sequence). V shed 0 bases, J shed 7 bases, and the junction held 3 bases outside the gene matches. The CDR3 sequence is 14 residues long. CDR3 in DNA: TGTGCCAGCAGTTACTCGACAGGGAGCAACACCATATATTTT. It is translated as CASSYSTGSNTIYF.

The chain joins TRBV18 to TRBJ1-2; 9 bases are shared with TRBD1. The V and J ends lost 6 bases and 3 bases, in that order; junction bases with no gene match: 5. Germline-derived CDR1 and CDR2 are KGHSH and LQKENI. There are 14 residues in the CDR3. CDR3 DNA sequence: TGTGCCAGCTCCGTGGACAGGGGAGACTATGGCTACACCTTC. Translating it yields CASSVDRGDYGYTF.

This clone has only one observation. This chain uses TRBV7-3 with TRBJ2-1; 9 bases agree with TRBD2. This CDR3 region has 16 residues. CDR1 is SGHTA and CDR2 is FQGTGA in the germline V gene. Unmatched junction bases numbered 4, after V lost 1 base and J lost 3 bases. The CDR3 loop reads CASSLNSGGRYNEQFF. The CDR3 nucleotides read TGTGCCAGCAGCTTAAATAGCGGGGGCCGCTACAATGAGCAGTTCTTC.

This clone was observed a few times. The chain joins TRBV9 to TRBJ1-1, with D possibly TRBD1 on 5 matching bases. With 0 bases removed from V and 1 base from J, the gap between germline ends came to 10 bases. This CDR3 is built from 15 residues. Germline loops: CDR1 SGDLS, CDR2 YYNGEE. The CDR3 sequence: CASSVEGWGNTEAFF. The CDR3, as DNA: TGTGCCAGCAGCGTAGAGGGGTGGGGGAACACTGAAGCTTTCTTT.

CDR3: CASSPLREETQYF. In nucleotides, the CDR3 is TGTGCCAGCTCACCTCTTCGGGAAGAGACCCAGTACTTC. This rearrangement joins TRBV18 to TRBJ2-5, with no clear D. The germline V gene has CDR1 KGHSH and CDR2 LQKENI. The CDR3 has 13 residues. Trimming cost V 3 bases and J 3 bases, with 8 bases left between them. The full variable domain, in which reference TRBV18 and TRBJ2-5 provide the parts outside the CDR3, is NAGVMQNPRHLVRRRGQEARLRCSPMKGHSHVYWYRQLPEEGLKFMVYLQKENIIDESGMPKERFSAEFPKEGPSILRIQQVVRGDSAAYFCASSPLREETQYFGPGTRLLVL.

The chain links TRBV3-1 (or the pseudogene TRBV3-2) to TRBJ2-3; 12 nucleotides line up with TRBD2. The CDR3 is 15 residues long. Germline V gene lookup returns CDR1 LGHDT and CDR2 YNNKEL (reference sequence). J lost 14 bases, V lost 3 bases, and 12 bases had no gene match. The CDR3, as DNA: TGTGCCAGCAGCCAGGCCGCTAGCGGGGGGGCCAGTGCGTATTTT. This gives the protein CASSQAASGGASAYF.

As DNA, the CDR3 is TGTGCCTGGAAGAGGGGGAAGGGTGGCTACACCTTC. Translating gives CAWKRGKGGYTF. J is TRBJ1-2 and V is TRBV30, with a possible D match to TRBD1 (6 bases). The CDR3 spans 12 residues. CDR1 GTSNPN and CDR2 SVGIG come from the germline V gene (reference sequence). V gave up 4 bases and J gave up 7 bases, with 13 bases separating them.

In nucleotides, the CDR3 is TGTGCCAGTAGTACCCTCGTGAAGAGTCACAATGAGCAGTTCTTC. Encoded protein: CASSTLVKSHNEQFF. The chain recombines TRBV19 with TRBJ2-1; D remains ambiguous. Trimming removed 4 bases at V and 5 bases at J, with 15 bases between. The CDR3 spans 15 residues. Germline CDR1 and CDR2: LNHDA and SQIVND (reference sequence). Together with reference TRBV19 and TRBJ2-1, the CDR3 gives the full variable domain: DGGITQSPKYLFRKEGQNVTLSCEQNLNHDAMYWYRQDPGQGLRLIYYSQIVNDFQKGDIAEGYSVSREKKESFPLTVTSAQKNPTAFYLCASSTLVKSHNEQFFGPGTRLTVL.

The chain uses TRBV5-1 and TRBJ2-1, with 8 bases matching TRBD2. The J segment lost 0 bases and the V segment lost 4 bases, leaving 3 bases of the junction unmatched. Looked up from germline, CDR1 is SGHRS and CDR2 is YFSETQ. The CDR3 runs to 15 residues. This CDR3 is CASSAGGNSYNEQFF. DNA for the CDR3: TGCGCCAGCAGCGCGGGAGGCAACTCCTACAATGAGCAGTTCTTC. Supplemented by reference TRBV5-1 and TRBJ2-1, the full variable domain reads KAGVTQTPRYLIKTRGQQVTLSCSPISGHRSVSWYQQTPGQGLQFLFEYFSETQRNKGNFPGRFSGRQFSNSRSEMNVSTLELGDSALYLCASSAGGNSYNEQFFGPGTRLTVL.

The CDR3, as DNA: TGTGCCAGCAGTGGGGGACGGTGGGAGGACGAGCAGTACTTC. Translation: CASSGGRWEDEQYF. The chain uses TRBV27 and TRBJ2-7; TRBD2 might be the D (6 bases). The CDR3 is made up of 14 amino acids. V was clipped by 5 bases and J by 5 bases, with 16 bases between them. Germline V gene lookup returns CDR1 MNHEY and CDR2 SMNVEV (reference sequence).

This clone was detected a few times. CDR3 DNA sequence: TGTGCCAGCAGCTCTGACAGGGACCGGGAGCTGTTTTTT. Its translation: CASSSDRDRELFF. The gene calls are TRBV7-9 and TRBJ2-2, with 7 bases fitting TRBD1. CDR1 is SEHNR and CDR2 is FQNEAQ in the germline V gene (reference sequence). This CDR3 contains 13 residues. The junction had 5 bases not matched to a gene; V was cut back by 4 bases and J by 9 bases.

The chain carries TRBV4-1 and TRBJ2-5; D might be TRBD1 (5 bases). This CDR3 region has 14 residues. Germline V lookup: CDR1 MGHRA, CDR2 YSYEKL. Deletions cut 2 bases from V and 3 bases from J, with 10 bases between. This chain's CDR3 is CASSQSDREETQYF. The CDR3 region has the DNA TGCGCCAGCAGCCAATCTGACAGAGAAGAGACCCAGTACTTC.

The chain joins TRBV7-8 to TRBJ1-6, with a weak D call TRBD1 (6 bases). CDR1 is SGHVS and CDR2 is FQNEAQ in the germline V gene. The CDR3 length is 15 residues. V lost 5 bases and J lost 7, with 15 bases in between. This chain's CDR3 is CASSLSAGANSPLHF. CDR3 nucleotide sequence: TGTGCCAGCAGCCTGTCTGCAGGGGCGAATTCACCCCTCCACTTT. The whole variable domain, remainder taken from reference TRBV7-8 and TRBJ1-6, is GAGVSQSPRYKVAKRGQDVALRCDPISGHVSLFWYQQALGQGPEFLTYFQNEAQLDKSGLPSDRFFAERPEGSVSTLKIQRTQQEDSAVYLCASSLSAGANSPLHFGNGTRLTVT.

The chain is built from TRBV19 and TRBJ1-2; D remains ambiguous. CDR1 and CDR2 (germline): LNHDA, SQIVND (reference sequence). The V and J ends lost 2 bases and 2 bases respectively, with 15 bases between them. This CDR3 contains 16 residues. Here the CDR3 reads CASSIIGMDLNYGYTF. In nucleotides, the CDR3 is TGTGCCAGTAGTATAATCGGGATGGACCTAAACTATGGCTACACCTTC.

This sequence joins TRBV5-1 and TRBJ2-4; D unresolved. Trimming stripped 5 bases from V and 0 bases from J, with 9 bases between. Germline V gives CDR1 SGHRS, CDR2 YFSETQ. The CDR3 totals 14 residues. CDR3 sequence: CASSEALAKNIQYF. CDR3 nucleotide sequence: TGCGCCAGCAGTGAAGCACTAGCCAAAAACATTCAGTACTTC.

The J gene is TRBJ2-3, the V gene TRBV5-1, with 13 bases lining up with TRBD2. The CDR3 consists of 15 residues. Per germline, CDR1 SGHRS and CDR2 YFSETQ. J gave up 5 bases and V 5 bases, and 5 bases lay outside the gene matches. In nucleotides, the CDR3 is TGCGCCAGCAGGGTACTAGCGGGGGGGCAAGATACGCAGTATTTT. It codes for CASRVLAGGQDTQYF.

V gene TRBV2 combines with J gene TRBJ2-5; 7 bases are shared with TRBD2. Trimming removed 4 bases from V and 5 bases from J; junction bases left unmatched: 7. The CDR3 extends over 14 amino acids. Germline CDR1 and CDR2: SNHLY and FYNNEI. This CDR3 reads CASSGAAGLETQYF. For the CDR3, the DNA is TGTGCCAGCAGTGGTGCAGCGGGGTTGGAGACCCAGTACTTC. Variable domain in full (rest from reference TRBV2 and TRBJ2-5): EPEVTQTPSHQVTQMGQEVILRCVPISNHLYFYWYRQILGQKVEFLVSFYNNEISEKSEIFDDQFSVERPDGSNFTLKIRSTKLEDSAMYFCASSGAAGLETQYFGPGTRLLVL.

The chain has TRBV18 and TRBJ1-5; D unclear. Germline CDR1 and CDR2: KGHSH and LQKENI. This CDR3 has 13 amino acids. The V gene lost 8 bases and the J gene lost 7 bases, with 15 bases spanning the gap. For the CDR3, the DNA is TGTGCCAGCACAGAGGGATTGGACCAGCCCCAGCATTTT. Protein: CASTEGLDQPQHF.